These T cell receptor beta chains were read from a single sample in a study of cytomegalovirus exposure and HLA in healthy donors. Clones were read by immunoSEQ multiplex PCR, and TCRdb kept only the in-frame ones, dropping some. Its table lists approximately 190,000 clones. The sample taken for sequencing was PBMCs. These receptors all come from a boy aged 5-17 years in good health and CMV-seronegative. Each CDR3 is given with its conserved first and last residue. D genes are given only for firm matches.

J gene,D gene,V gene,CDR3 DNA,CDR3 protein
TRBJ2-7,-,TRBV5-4,TGTGCCAGCAGACAGATCACGGACAGCTACGAGCAGTACTTC,CASRQITDSYEQYF
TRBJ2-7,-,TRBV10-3,TGTGCCATCAGTGGGACAGTTAGCTCCTACGAGCAGTACTTC,CAISGTVSSYEQYF
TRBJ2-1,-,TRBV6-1,TGTGCCAGCAGTGTAGCGGAGTTGTACAATGAGCAGTTCTTC,CASSVAELYNEQFF
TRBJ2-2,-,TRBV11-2,TGTGCCAGCAGCCCACGGGGTGGGGGCAGCACCGGGGAGCTGTTTTTT,CASSPRGGGSTGELFF
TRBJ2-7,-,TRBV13,TGTGCCAGCAGCTTTAAACGGGGGAACGCCTACGAGCAGTACTTC,CASSFKRGNAYEQYF
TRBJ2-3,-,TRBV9,TGTGCCAGCAGCACATCCGGGACTTTCACAGATACGCAGTATTTT,CASSTSGTFTDTQYF
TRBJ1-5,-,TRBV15,TGTGCCACCAGCAGCAGGGACTGGAATCAGCCCCAGCATTTT,CATSSRDWNQPQHF
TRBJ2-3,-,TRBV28,TGTGCCAGCAGCCGGACTGATACGCAGTATTTT,CASSRTDTQYF
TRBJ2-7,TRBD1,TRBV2,TGTGCCAGCAGTCCAAGACAGGGCTACGAGCAGTACTTC,CASSPRQGYEQYF
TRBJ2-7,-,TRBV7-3,TGTGCCAGCAGCTTAATGCAGGGCGGAGAGCAGTACTTC,CASSLMQGGEQYF
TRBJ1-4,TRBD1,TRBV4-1,TGCGCCAGCAGCCAAACGGGACAGTGGGGTGAAAAACTGTTTTTT,CASSQTGQWGEKLFF